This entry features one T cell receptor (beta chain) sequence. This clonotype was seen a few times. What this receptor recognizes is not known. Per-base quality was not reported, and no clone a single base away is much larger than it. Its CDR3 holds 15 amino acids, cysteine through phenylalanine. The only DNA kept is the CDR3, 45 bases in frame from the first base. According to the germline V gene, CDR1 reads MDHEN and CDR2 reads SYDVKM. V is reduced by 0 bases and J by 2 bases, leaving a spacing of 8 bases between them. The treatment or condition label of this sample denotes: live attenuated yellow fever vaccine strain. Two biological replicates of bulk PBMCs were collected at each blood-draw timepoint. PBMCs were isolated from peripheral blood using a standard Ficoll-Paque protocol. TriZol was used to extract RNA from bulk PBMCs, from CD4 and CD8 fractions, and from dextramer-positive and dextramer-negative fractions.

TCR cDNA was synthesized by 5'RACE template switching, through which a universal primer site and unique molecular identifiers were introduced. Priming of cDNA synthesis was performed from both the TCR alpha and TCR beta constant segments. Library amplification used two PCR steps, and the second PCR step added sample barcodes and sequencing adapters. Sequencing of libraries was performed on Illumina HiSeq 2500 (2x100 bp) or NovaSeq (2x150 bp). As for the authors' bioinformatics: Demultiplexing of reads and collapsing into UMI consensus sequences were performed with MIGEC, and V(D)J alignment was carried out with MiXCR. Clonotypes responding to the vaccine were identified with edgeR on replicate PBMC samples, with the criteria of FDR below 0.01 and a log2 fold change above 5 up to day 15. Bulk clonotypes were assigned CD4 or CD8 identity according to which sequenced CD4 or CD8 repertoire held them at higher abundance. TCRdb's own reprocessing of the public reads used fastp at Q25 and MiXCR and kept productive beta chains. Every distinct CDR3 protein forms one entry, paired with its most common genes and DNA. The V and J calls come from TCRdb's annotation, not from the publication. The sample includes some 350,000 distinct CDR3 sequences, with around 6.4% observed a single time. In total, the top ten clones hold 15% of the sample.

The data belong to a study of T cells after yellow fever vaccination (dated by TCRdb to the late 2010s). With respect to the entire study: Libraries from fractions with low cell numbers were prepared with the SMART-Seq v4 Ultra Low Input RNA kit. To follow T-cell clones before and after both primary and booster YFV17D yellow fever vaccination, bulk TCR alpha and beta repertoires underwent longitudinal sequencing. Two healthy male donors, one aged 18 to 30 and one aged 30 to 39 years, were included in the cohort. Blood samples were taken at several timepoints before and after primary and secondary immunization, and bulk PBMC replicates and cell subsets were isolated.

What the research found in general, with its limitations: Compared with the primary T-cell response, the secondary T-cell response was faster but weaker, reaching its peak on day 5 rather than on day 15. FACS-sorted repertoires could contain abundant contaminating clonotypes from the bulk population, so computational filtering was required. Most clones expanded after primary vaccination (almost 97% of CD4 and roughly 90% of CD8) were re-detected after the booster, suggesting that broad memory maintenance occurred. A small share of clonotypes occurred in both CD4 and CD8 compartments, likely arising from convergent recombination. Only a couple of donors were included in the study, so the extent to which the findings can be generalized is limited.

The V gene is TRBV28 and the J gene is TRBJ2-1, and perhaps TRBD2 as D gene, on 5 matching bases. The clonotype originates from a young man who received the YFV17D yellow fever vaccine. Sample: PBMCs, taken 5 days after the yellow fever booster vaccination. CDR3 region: CASSLWAGTYNEQFF. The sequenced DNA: TGTGCCAGCAGTTTATGGGCGGGCACCTACAATGAGCAGTTCTTC.